The 28 T cell receptor beta chains presented below share a single source sample, sequenced in a study of blood T cells in healthy people across ages. Next came a second PCR, run for about 7 to 12 cycles, which used a sample-barcoded 5' primer along with a J-beta primer mix. TCRdb independently ran MiXCR on the 5' RACE reads; one entry per CDR3 protein. The repertoire holds over 500,000 distinct CDR3 sequences, around a quarter seen once, with approximately 3.3% in the top ten. These records were also assigned to another study, of T cells of mothers and their children.

The source material was blood. The receptors shown here come from a boy younger than 10 in good health.

The sample holds a few counts of this clonotype. This could be a read error, since a much larger clone is one nucleotide away. The rearrangement joins TRBV12-3 or TRBV12-4 to TRBJ2-5; 7 nucleotides line up with TRBD2. This CDR3 is built from 12 residues. This CDR3 reads CASGTIQETRYF. CDR3 in DNA: TGTGCCAGTGGGACTATCCAAGAGACCCGGTACTTC.

In this sample, this clonotype turned up a few times. The gene calls are TRBV6-6 and TRBJ1-5, with D uncertain. The V end was cut by 6 bases, the J end by 6 bases, with 15 bases between. This CDR3 spans 14 amino acids. Germline CDR1 reads MNHNY; CDR2 reads SVGAGI (reference sequence). This CDR3 is CASSWERRGQPQHF. CDR3 bases: TGTGCCAGCAGCTGGGAAAGGCGCGGTCAGCCCCAGCATTTT.

A few counts support this clonotype. This chain links TRBV18 with TRBJ2-5; no definite D call. V was clipped by 3 bases and J by 4 bases, with 6 bases between them. Looked up from germline, CDR1 is KGHSH and CDR2 is LQKENI. The CDR3 spans 12 residues. CDR3 amino acids: CASSPFRETQYF. The CDR3 DNA sequence: TGTGCCAGCTCACCGTTTCGAGAGACCCAGTACTTC.

This clonotype was observed a few times. In DNA, the CDR3 is TGCAGCGTTGTGAAGAGGGATGCTGAAGCTTTCTTT. It yields the protein CSVVKRDAEAFF. The chain is built from TRBV29-1 and TRBJ1-1; D is unclear. Germline CDR1 reads SQVTM; CDR2 reads ANQGSEA. With 4 bases removed from V and 6 bases from J, the gap between germline ends came to 12 bases. The CDR3 totals 12 residues.

There are a few counts of this clonotype. V and J are TRBV20-1 and TRBJ2-2; TRBD2 agrees at 10 bases. Per germline, CDR1 DFQATT and CDR2 SNEGSKA (reference sequence). This CDR3 comprises 17 residues. Unmatched junction bases numbered 11, after V lost 6 bases and J lost 1 base. The CDR3, as DNA: TGCAGTGCCAGACTGGCTAGCGGGGGCTTGAACACCGGGGAGCTGTTTTTT. It is translated as CSARLASGGLNTGELFF.

The chain carries TRBV9 and TRBJ2-5; the D gene is possibly TRBD1 (6 bases). CDR3 length: 15 amino acids. Trimming stripped 0 bases from V and 5 bases from J, with 14 bases between. The germline CDR1 and CDR2 sequences are SGDLS and YYNGEE. DNA for the CDR3: TGTGCCAGCAGCGTAGGTAGCAGGGGTGGGGAGACCCAGTACTTC. Translation gives CASSVGSRGGETQYF. Supplemented by reference TRBV9 and TRBJ2-5, the full variable domain reads DSGVTQTPKHLITATGQRVTLRCSPRSGDLSVYWYQQSLDQGLQFLIQYYNGEERAKGNILERFSAQQFPDLHSELNLSSLELGDSALYFCASSVGSRGGETQYFGPGTRLLVL.

The rearrangement uses TRBV10-3 and TRBJ2-5; TRBD2 agrees at 13 bases. CDR1 and CDR2 (germline): ENHRY, SYGVKD. The trim removed 5 bases at V and 3 bases at J, leaving 3 bases unmatched. The CDR3 runs to 15 residues. CDR3 loop: CAISTGLAGEETQYF. In nucleotides, the CDR3 is TGTGCCATCAGTACCGGACTAGCGGGGGAAGAGACCCAGTACTTC.

Comment on this clonotype: The junction and the germline gene differ at one end; a read error may be behind it. The gene calls are TRBV7-9 and TRBJ2-5; D may be TRBD2 (6 bases). The J call could be wrong; TRBJ2-7 is a better fit for the DNA end. The CDR3 has 13 residues. Looked up from germline, CDR1 is SEHNR and CDR2 is FQNEAQ (reference sequence). For the CDR3, the DNA is TGTGCCAGCAGCCTAGCCGGGAGAGACGAGCAGTACTTC. Translating it yields CASSLAGRDEQYF.

The V and J genes are TRBV13 and TRBJ2-5; D is possibly TRBD1 (5 bases). The better agreement between TRBJ2-7 and the DNA end casts doubt on the J call. The CDR3 covers 14 residues. The germline V gene encodes CDR1 PRHDT and CDR2 FYEKMQ (reference sequence). The DNA for the CDR3 is TGTGCCAGCAGCGGTCGGGCAGGGTCCTACGAGCAGTACTTC. Translation gives CASSGRAGSYEQYF.

The chain joins TRBV20-1 to TRBJ2-4; 10 bases agree with TRBD2. Germline values: CDR1 DFQATT, CDR2 SNEGSKA (reference sequence). This CDR3 has 16 residues. V dropped 7 bases and J dropped 4; count of bases not matched to a gene: 13. CDR3 amino acids: CSVTPALAGVKNIQYF. In DNA, the CDR3 is TGCAGTGTTACCCCGGCCCTAGCGGGGGTGAAAAACATTCAGTACTTC.

The J gene is TRBJ2-5, the V gene TRBV12-3 or TRBV12-4; weak D call: TRBD2 (6 bases). The DNA end is a closer match to TRBJ2-7, so the J assignment may be wrong. CDR3 length: 16 residues. CDR3 bases: TGTGCCAGCAGTCCCACGGGACTCAGGAGCTCCTACGAGCAGTACTTC. This gives the protein CASSPTGLRSSYEQYF.

The chain joins TRBV21-1 to TRBJ2-5. TRBV21-1 is an annotated pseudogene. The CDR3 spans 14 residues. The CDR3: CASSKVDRTGTQYF. The CDR3 DNA reads TGTGCCAGCAGCAAAGTAGACCGAACGGGGACCCAGTACTTC.

This clonotype was recorded a few times. This chain connects TRBV6-5 to TRBJ2-7, with 7 bases fitting TRBD1. With V trimmed by 2 bases and J by 5 bases, 9 bases remained unmatched. This CDR3 has 15 residues. The V gene's germline CDR1 is MNHEY and CDR2 SVGAGI. CDR3 sequence (DNA): TGTGCCAGCAGTTACGCCAGGGGACAGACCCACGAGCAGTACTTC. Its translation is CASSYARGQTHEQYF.

Turning to this clonotype: A much bigger clone sits one base away, suggesting this may be a read error. The V call is TRBV12-3 or TRBV12-4, the J call TRBJ2-5, with D maybe TRBD2 (5 bases). V dropped 4 bases and J dropped 10 bases, with 16 bases sitting between them. CDR3 length equals 13 residues. The DNA for the CDR3 is TGTGCCAGCAGTTACCTCAGAGCGGTAGGCCAGTACTTC. Translating gives CASSYLRAVGQYF.

The chain employs TRBV10-3 and TRBJ2-3; the D gene is possibly TRBD1 (6 bases). Between the trimmed V and J ends, which lost 5 bases and 2 bases, there was a span of 11 bases. Germline lookup yields CDR1 ENHRY and CDR2 SYGVKD. This CDR3 contains 14 residues. The CDR3 region is CAISQDRDTDTQYF. Here the CDR3 DNA reads TGTGCCATCAGTCAGGACAGAGACACAGATACGCAGTATTTT.

The sample holds a few counts of this clonotype. The chain uses TRBV6-2 or TRBV6-3 and TRBJ2-1, with 14 bases lining up with TRBD2. Trimming at V came to 6 bases and at J to 2 bases, leaving 12 bases not matched to a gene. From germline, CDR1 is MNHEY and CDR2 SVGEGT. The CDR3 is 19 residues long. The DNA of the CDR3 is TGTGCCAGCAGACGACTAGCGGGGGGGCCAAGCTCGACCTACAATGAGCAGTTCTTC. As protein: CASRRLAGGPSSTYNEQFF.

The J gene is TRBJ1-1, the V gene TRBV20-1, with 7 nucleotides matching TRBD1. The CDR3 spans 12 residues. Germline V gives CDR1 DFQATT, CDR2 SNEGSKA (reference sequence). V lost 1 base and J lost 9; bases outside the gene matches: 5. The chain's CDR3 is CSARGDRTQAFF. CDR3 sequence (DNA): TGCAGTGCTAGAGGGGACAGAACACAAGCTTTCTTT.

This clonotype was seen more than once but under ten times. In DNA, the CDR3 is TGTGCCAGCAGCGTAGGACAGGGGGCAAACGACTATGGCTACACCTTC. This sequence encodes CASSVGQGANDYGYTF. The genes are TRBV9 and TRBJ1-2; 10 bases map to TRBD1. The CDR3 runs to 16 residues. Germline V gene data show CDR1 as SGDLS and CDR2 as YYNGEE. Trimming took 0 bases from V and 3 from J; bases not matched to a gene: 5.

This chain links TRBV4-3 with TRBJ1-3, with 8 positions matching TRBD1. Germline V lookup: CDR1 LGHNA, CDR2 YSLEER. CDR3 length: 15 residues. V was pared by 6 bases and J by 9 bases, with 13 bases of the junction left unmatched. This chain's CDR3 is CASSPTRDRRFTIYF. In DNA, the CDR3 is TGCGCCAGCAGTCCTACAAGGGACAGGAGATTCACCATATATTTT.

The V call is TRBV4-3, the J call TRBJ2-7; D is unresolved. V was cut by 0 bases and J by 3 bases, with 12 bases left in between. The CDR3 covers 15 residues. The V gene's germline CDR1 is LGHNA and CDR2 YSLEER. This CDR3 reads CASSQDIPINYEQYF. As DNA, the CDR3 is TGCGCCAGCAGCCAAGATATCCCAATAAACTACGAGCAGTACTTC.

In its sample, this clonotype was seen a few times. The genes are TRBV5-1 and TRBJ2-1, with no clear D. The CDR3 runs to 13 residues. From germline, CDR1 is SGHRS and CDR2 YFSETQ. V lost 0 bases, J lost 9 bases, and 10 bases lay in between. CDR3 in DNA: TGCGCCAGCAGCTTGGAATGGCAGGCTGAGCAGTTCTTC. It encodes CASSLEWQAEQFF.

With regard to this clonotype: It is likely a read error, because the conserved phenylalanine at the end of the CDR3 is missing. The chain is built from TRBV6-6 and TRBJ2-7; unclear D gene. Germline V gene sequence: CDR1 MNHNY, CDR2 SVGAGI (reference sequence). CDR3 length equals 12 residues. The V end lost 6 bases, the J end lost 2 bases, and 8 bases lay between the germline ends. In DNA, the CDR3 is TGTGCCAGCAGCACCGCGACCTACGAGCAGTACTCC. Translation gives CASSTATYEQYS.

This clonotype was seen a handful of times. V is TRBV12-3 or TRBV12-4 and J is TRBJ2-1; 8 bases map to TRBD1. This CDR3 region has 15 residues. V shed 7 bases, J shed 4 bases, and the junction held 9 bases outside the gene matches. The CDR3 DNA sequence: TGTGCCAGCACCCCTCGGGACAGGCCTTACAATGAGCAGTTCTTC. It codes for CASTPRDRPYNEQFF.

This chain uses TRBV20-1 with TRBJ1-1, with D unresolved. From germline, CDR1 is DFQATT and CDR2 SNEGSKA (reference sequence). The CDR3 is 10 amino acids. Trimming took 3 bases from V and 8 from J, leaving 7 bases between them. The CDR3 DNA reads TGCAGTGCTAGCGCTCAAGAAGCTTTCTTT. Translation: CSASAQEAFF.

This clonotype was seen a few times. J is TRBJ1-5 and V is TRBV6-1; D is undetermined. The germline V gene encodes CDR1 MNHNS and CDR2 SASEGT. Trimming took off 4 bases at V and 4 bases at J, with 8 bases between the two ends. This CDR3 region has 13 residues. The CDR3 bases are TGTGCCAGCAGTGGGACCAATAATCAGCCCCAGCATTTT. Amino acids: CASSGTNNQPQHF.

This clonotype was detected a few times. The V gene is TRBV30, the J gene TRBJ1-4, with no clear D. The CDR3 runs to 17 residues. Per germline, CDR1 GTSNPN and CDR2 SVGIG (reference sequence). V dropped 0 bases and J dropped 4 bases, with 18 bases sitting between them. CDR3 protein: CAWSVHFNMNINEKLFF. CDR3 bases: TGTGCCTGGAGTGTACACTTCAATATGAACATTAATGAAAAACTGTTTTTT.

This clonotype came up a few times. The rearrangement links TRBV20-1 to TRBJ2-5, with 11 bases lining up with TRBD1. The CDR3 consists of 16 residues. From germline, CDR1 is DFQATT and CDR2 SNEGSKA (reference sequence). V trimming: 0 bases; J trimming: 3 bases; junction bases outside the gene matches: 6. CDR3 nucleotides: TGCAGTGCTAGAGATATCAGGGGACAGGGGGAAGAGACCCAGTACTTC. Protein: CSARDIRGQGEETQYF.

The chain carries TRBV20-1 and TRBJ2-2, with 14 bases aligning to TRBD2. The CDR3 loop spans 17 amino acids. Germline-derived CDR1 and CDR2 are DFQATT and SNEGSKA (reference sequence). Trimming took 3 bases from V and 0 from J; bases not matched to a gene: 3. CDR3: CSARGLAGAANTGELFF. CDR3 bases: TGCAGTGCTAGGGGACTAGCGGGGGCCGCGAACACCGGGGAGCTGTTTTTT.